These 9 T cell receptor beta chains share one sample of origin, sequenced in a study of T cells in Graves' hyperthyroidism and ophthalmopathy. RNA transcripts were the template for amplifying TCR beta CDR3 regions. In the first-round RT-PCR of the TCR CDR3, the HTBI primer set was used. TCRdb recomputed calls from the multiplex PCR reads with MiXCR, one row per CDR3 protein. The sample contains 300,000 to 350,000 distinct CDR3 sequences, around 18% of which appear only once. The specimen was blood. The origin of the receptors is a woman between 40 and 55 years old with Graves' ophthalmopathy.

This clonotype was observed many times. This sequence joins TRBV11-2 and TRBJ2-7; D might be TRBD1 (6 bases). V was cut by 5 bases and J by 3 bases, with 14 bases left in between. The CDR3 loop spans 14 amino acids. Germline V gene lookup returns CDR1 SGHAT and CDR2 FQNNGV. CDR3 nucleotides: TGTGCCAGCAGCCGAAAGACAGGAAACTACGAGCAGTACTTC. Translating gives CASSRKTGNYEQYF.

This clonotype was seen only a few times. A much larger clone sits a single nucleotide away, making a read error possible. The chain has TRBV27 and TRBJ2-7; no clear D. Germline V CDR1 and CDR2: MNHEY, SMNVEV (reference sequence). V was pared by 5 bases and J by 3 bases, with 11 bases between. The CDR3 consists of 13 residues. The CDR3 DNA follows: TGTGCCAGCAGTCTCGAAACCAGCTACGAGCAGTACTTC. As protein: CASSLETSYEQYF.

This chain uses TRBV28 with TRBJ2-7; 10 bases line up with TRBD2. The CDR3 is 16 amino acids. Trimming removed 3 bases from V and 4 bases from J; junction bases left unmatched: 9. Germline V gives CDR1 MDHEN, CDR2 SYDVKM. DNA for the CDR3: TGTGCCAGCAGTTTCTCGGGGCTAGCGGGAGCTTACGAGCAGTACTTC. The encoded protein is CASSFSGLAGAYEQYF. The variable domain in full, with the rest retrieved from reference TRBV28 and TRBJ2-7, is DVKVTQSSRYLVKRTGEKVFLECVQDMDHENMFWYRQDPGLGLRLIYFSYDVKMKEKGDIPEGYSVSREKKERFSLILESASTNQTSMYLCASSFSGLAGAYEQYFGPGTRLTVT.

This clonotype was observed once. The conserved closing phenylalanine or tryptophan is absent in this CDR3, likely reflecting a read error. J is TRBJ2-2 and V is TRBV28; the match to TRBD1 covers 7 bases. This CDR3 region has 14 residues. The trim removed 7 bases at V and 7 bases at J, leaving 9 bases unmatched. CDR1 is MDHEN, CDR2 SYDVKM, per germline. CDR3: CASIKQGWYGELFL. The CDR3 bases are TGTGCCAGCATAAAACAGGGGTGGTACGGGGAGCTGTTTCTT.

CDR3 coding DNA: TGTGCCAGCATTACACTCCGGGACGGTGCCTACGAGCAGTACTTC. It is translated as CASITLRDGAYEQYF. The J gene is TRBJ2-7, the V gene TRBV6-5; D tentatively reads TRBD1 or TRBD2 (5 bases each). CDR3 length: 15 amino acids. V gave up 7 bases and J gave up 2 bases, with 18 bases separating them. Germline V gene lookup returns CDR1 MNHEY and CDR2 SVGAGI.

This clonotype came up many times. The rearrangement joins TRBV14 to TRBJ2-7; D remains ambiguous. The CDR3 consists of 12 residues. Germline V gene lookup returns CDR1 SGHDN and CDR2 FVKESK. The germline V and J ends were trimmed by 3 bases and 2 bases, with 5 bases remaining between them. CDR3 in DNA: TGTGCCAGCAGCCATAGTCCCTACGAGCAGTACTTC. Amino acids: CASSHSPYEQYF. Full variable domain (missing parts from reference TRBV14 and TRBJ2-7): EAGVTQFPSHSVIEKGQTVTLRCDPISGHDNLYWYRRVMGKEIKFLLHFVKESKQDESGMPNNRFLAERTGGTYSTLKVQPAELEDSGVYFCASSHSPYEQYFGPGTRLTVT.

This clonotype showed up just a few times. At one end, the junction sequence differs from germline, possibly due to a read error. The chain combines TRBV6-2 or TRBV6-3 with TRBJ2-7; D might be TRBD2 (5 bases). CDR3 length: 13 amino acids. CDR1 is MNHEY and CDR2 is SVGEGT in the germline V gene. CDR3 in DNA: TGTGCCAGCAGTACAGCGGTATCCTACGAGCAGTCCTTC. Protein sequence: CASSTAVSYEQSF.

This clonotype was detected ten times or more. The V gene is TRBV6-5, the J gene TRBJ1-6; D is undetermined. The CDR3 is 17 amino acids. Germline V CDR1 and CDR2: MNHEY, SVGAGI. V was cut by 0 bases and J by 2 bases, with 11 bases left in between. CDR3 DNA sequence: TGTGCCAGCAGTTACTCGGGTGGGGTTACCTATAATTCACCCCTCCACTTT. This sequence encodes CASSYSGGVTYNSPLHF.

In its sample, this clonotype was seen many times. The chain is built from TRBV27 and TRBJ2-7; 7 nucleotides agree with TRBD1. Looked up from germline, CDR1 is MNHEY and CDR2 is SMNVEV (reference sequence). V lost 6 bases and J lost 6; bases outside the gene matches: 8. CDR3 length: 13 amino acids. This CDR3 reads CASSTGERREQYF. Here the CDR3 DNA reads TGTGCCAGCAGCACAGGGGAGCGTCGCGAGCAGTACTTC.